This T cell receptor (beta chain) is drawn from a study of T cell repertoires in cytomegalovirus infection. Study-level background: CMV infection together with matching HLA type was indicated by public TCR beta signatures. Study conclusions and caveats: Carriers of CMV and the relevant HLA type were discriminated by public TCR beta frequency. CMV-specific TCR beta clonotypes restricted by HLA-C dominated the ex vivo response.

Trimming took 0 bases from V and 7 from J, leaving 7 bases between them. There are 13 residues in the CDR3. CDR1 and CDR2 from the germline V gene are MNHEY and SVGAGI. TCRdb processed the reads anew with MiXCR; each CDR3 protein has one entry. This sample has about 220,000 distinct CDR3 sequences; around two fifths occur once, and the top ten carry more than 50%. There are a few counts of this clonotype. Its target is unknown. The sequences come from CD8+ T cells from cultured PBMCs, collected from culture after CMV antigen stimulation. The chain links TRBV6-5 to TRBJ2-1, with TRBD2 as a possible D gene (6 bases). This receptor was obtained from a human donor in good health (CMV status not recorded). Some clones in this sample may be carry-over from other donors' samples. CDR3 DNA: TGTGCCAGCAGTTACTCGGCGGGGAATGAGCAGTTCTTC. This codes for CASSYSAGNEQFF.